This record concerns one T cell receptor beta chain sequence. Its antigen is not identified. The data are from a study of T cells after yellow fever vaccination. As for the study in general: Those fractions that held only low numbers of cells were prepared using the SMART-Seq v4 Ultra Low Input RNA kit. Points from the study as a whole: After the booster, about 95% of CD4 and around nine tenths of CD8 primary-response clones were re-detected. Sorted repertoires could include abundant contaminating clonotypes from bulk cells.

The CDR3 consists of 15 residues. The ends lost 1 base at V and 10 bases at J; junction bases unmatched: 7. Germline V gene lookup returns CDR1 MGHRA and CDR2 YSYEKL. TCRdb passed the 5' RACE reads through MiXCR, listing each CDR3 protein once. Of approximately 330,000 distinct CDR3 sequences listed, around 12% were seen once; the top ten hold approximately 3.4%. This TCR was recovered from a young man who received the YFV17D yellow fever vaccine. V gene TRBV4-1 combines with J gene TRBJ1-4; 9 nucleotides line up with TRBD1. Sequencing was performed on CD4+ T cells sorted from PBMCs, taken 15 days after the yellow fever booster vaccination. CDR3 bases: TGCGCCAGCAGCCAAGCCGGGACAGGGTCCGCAAAACTGTTTTTT. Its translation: CASSQAGTGSAKLFF.